This T cell receptor beta chain was documented in a study of blood T cell repertoires in COVID-19. Turning to the study itself: Acute and convalescent COVID-19 specimens originated in the United States, Italy and Spain. T cells, B-cell-depleted T cells, or PBMCs provided the cDNA or gDNA that served as material.

Trimming removed 5 bases from V and 4 bases from J; junction bases left unmatched: 11. Germline-derived CDR1 and CDR2 are SGHAT and FQNNGV. This CDR3 is 17 amino acids long. Source study methods: Amplified reference gene primers provided the basis for estimating nucleated cell counts. Profiled with immunoSEQ multiplex PCR; TCRdb holds only in-frame clones, not every one. That table furnishes V, J and clone size, whereas the DNA furnished D and trimming. The table shows roughly 250,000 clones, with approximately 82% occurring only once. The chain employs TRBV11-2 and TRBJ2-2; the match to TRBD1 covers 9 bases. This clonotype was sampled from a woman of 80 years or more with acute or convalescent COVID-19. Source material: peripheral blood. The chain's CDR3 is CASSIRRDRVGTGELFF. In DNA, the CDR3 is TGTGCCAGCAGCATTCGCCGGGACAGGGTCGGCACCGGGGAGCTGTTTTTT.